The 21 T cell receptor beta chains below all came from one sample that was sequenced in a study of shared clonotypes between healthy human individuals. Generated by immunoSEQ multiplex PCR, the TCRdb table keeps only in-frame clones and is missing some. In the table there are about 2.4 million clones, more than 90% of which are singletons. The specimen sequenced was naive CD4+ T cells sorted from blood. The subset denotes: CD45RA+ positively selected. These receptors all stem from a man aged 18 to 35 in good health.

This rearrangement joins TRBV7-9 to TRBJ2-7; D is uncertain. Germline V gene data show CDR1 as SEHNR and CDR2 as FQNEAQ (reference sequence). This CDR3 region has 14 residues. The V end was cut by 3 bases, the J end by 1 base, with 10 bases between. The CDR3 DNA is TGTGCCAGCAGCTTCCGACGGAATTCCTACGAGCAGTACTTC. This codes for CASSFRRNSYEQYF.

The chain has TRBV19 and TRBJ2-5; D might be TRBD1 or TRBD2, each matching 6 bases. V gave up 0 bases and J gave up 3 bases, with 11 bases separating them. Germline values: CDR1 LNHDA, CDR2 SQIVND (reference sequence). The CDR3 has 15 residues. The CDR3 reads CASSIDGGLKETQYF. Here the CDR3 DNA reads TGTGCCAGTAGTATAGATGGGGGGCTGAAAGAGACCCAGTACTTC.

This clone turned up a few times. The CDR3 nucleotides are TGTGCCAGTAGCGACAGTGGGAACACTGAAGCTTTCTTT. This codes for CASSDSGNTEAFF. The rearrangement links TRBV19 to TRBJ1-1; perhaps TRBD1 as D (5 bases). Trimming removed 6 bases from V and 1 base from J, with 9 bases in between. CDR1 is LNHDA, CDR2 SQIVND, per germline (reference sequence). The CDR3 is 13 residues long.

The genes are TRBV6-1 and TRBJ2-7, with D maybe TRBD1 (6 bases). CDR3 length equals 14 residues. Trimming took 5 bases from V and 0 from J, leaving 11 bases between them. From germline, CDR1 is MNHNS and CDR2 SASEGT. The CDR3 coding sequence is TGTGCCAGCAGTCCTCAGGGGACCTCCTACGAGCAGTACTTC. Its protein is CASSPQGTSYEQYF.

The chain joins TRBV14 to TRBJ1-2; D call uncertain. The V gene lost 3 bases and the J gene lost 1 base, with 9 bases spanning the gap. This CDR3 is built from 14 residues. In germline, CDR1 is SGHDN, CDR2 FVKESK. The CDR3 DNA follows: TGTGCCAGCAGCCACAGGAGAGTTAACTATGGCTACACCTTC. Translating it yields CASSHRRVNYGYTF.

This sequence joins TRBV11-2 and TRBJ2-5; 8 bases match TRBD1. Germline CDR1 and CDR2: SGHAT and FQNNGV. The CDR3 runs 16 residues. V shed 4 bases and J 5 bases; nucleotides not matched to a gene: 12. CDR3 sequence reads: CASSYRMTGAGETQYF. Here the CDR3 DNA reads TGTGCCAGCAGCTATCGAATGACAGGGGCTGGGGAGACCCAGTACTTC.

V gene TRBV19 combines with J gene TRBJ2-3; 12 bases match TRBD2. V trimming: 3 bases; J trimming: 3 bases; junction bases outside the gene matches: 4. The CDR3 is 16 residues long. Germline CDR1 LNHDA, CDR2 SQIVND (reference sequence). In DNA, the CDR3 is TGTGCCAGTAGTATCGGACTAGCGGGATTGACAGATACGCAGTATTTT. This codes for CASSIGLAGLTDTQYF. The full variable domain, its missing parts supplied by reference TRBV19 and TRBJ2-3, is DGGITQSPKYLFRKEGQNVTLSCEQNLNHDAMYWYRQDPGQGLRLIYYSQIVNDFQKGDIAEGYSVSREKKESFPLTVTSAQKNPTAFYLCASSIGLAGLTDTQYFGPGTRLTVL.

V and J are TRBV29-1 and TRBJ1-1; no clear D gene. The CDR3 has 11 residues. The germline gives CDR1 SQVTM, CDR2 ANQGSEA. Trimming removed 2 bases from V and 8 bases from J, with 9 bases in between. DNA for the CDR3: TGCAGCGTTGAAAAACCCCCCGAAGCTTTCTTT. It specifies CSVEKPPEAFF.

CDR3 nucleotide sequence: TGCAGCGTTGCCCCATCACAAAAGGGGGCCTACGAGCAGTACTTC. Translating it yields CSVAPSQKGAYEQYF. The chain uses TRBV29-1 and TRBJ2-7, with D maybe TRBD1 (6 bases). V lost 4 bases and J lost 2, with 18 bases in between. The CDR3 has 15 amino acids. Per the germline V gene, CDR1 is SQVTM and CDR2 is ANQGSEA.

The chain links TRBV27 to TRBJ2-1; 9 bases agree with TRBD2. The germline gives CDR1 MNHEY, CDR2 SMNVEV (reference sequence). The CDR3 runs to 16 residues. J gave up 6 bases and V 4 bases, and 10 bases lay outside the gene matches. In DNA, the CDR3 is TGTGCCAGCAGTTCGACGGGACTAGCAGTCTCCAATGAGCAGTTCTTC. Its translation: CASSSTGLAVSNEQFF.

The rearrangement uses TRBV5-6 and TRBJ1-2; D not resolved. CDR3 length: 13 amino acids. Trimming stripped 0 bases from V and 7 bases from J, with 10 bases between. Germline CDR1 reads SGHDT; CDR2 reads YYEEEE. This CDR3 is CASSLGGEFGYTF. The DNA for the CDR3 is TGTGCCAGCAGCTTGGGGGGAGAATTTGGCTACACCTTC.

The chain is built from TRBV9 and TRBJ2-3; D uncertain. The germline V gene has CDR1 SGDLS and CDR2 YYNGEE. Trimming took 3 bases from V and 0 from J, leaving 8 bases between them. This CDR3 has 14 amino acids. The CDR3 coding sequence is TGTGCCAGCAGCGCCGACACTAGCACAGATACGCAGTATTTT. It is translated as CASSADTSTDTQYF.

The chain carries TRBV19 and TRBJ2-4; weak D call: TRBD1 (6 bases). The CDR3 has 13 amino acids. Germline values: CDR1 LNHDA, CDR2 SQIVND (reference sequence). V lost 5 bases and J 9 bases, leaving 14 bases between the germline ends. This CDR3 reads CASSQQGVGIQYF. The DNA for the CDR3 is TGTGCCAGTAGTCAACAGGGAGTGGGCATTCAGTACTTC.

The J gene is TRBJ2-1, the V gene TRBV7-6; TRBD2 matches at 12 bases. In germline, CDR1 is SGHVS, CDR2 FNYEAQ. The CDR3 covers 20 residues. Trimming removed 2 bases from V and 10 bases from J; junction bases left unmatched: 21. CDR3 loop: CASSLQKGLAGPRPGTEQFF. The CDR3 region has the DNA TGTGCCAGCAGCTTACAGAAAGGACTAGCGGGACCACGGCCCGGGACAGAGCAGTTCTTC. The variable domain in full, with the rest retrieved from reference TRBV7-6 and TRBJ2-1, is GAGVSQSPRYKVTKRGQDVALRCDPISGHVSLYWYRQALGQGPEFLTYFNYEAQQDKSGLPNDRFSAERPEGSISTLTIQRTEQRDSAMYRCASSLQKGLAGPRPGTEQFFGPGTRLTVL.

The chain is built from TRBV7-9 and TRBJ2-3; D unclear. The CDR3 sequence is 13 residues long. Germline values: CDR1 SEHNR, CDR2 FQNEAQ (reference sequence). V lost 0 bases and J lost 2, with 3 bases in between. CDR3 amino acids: CASSLAATDTQYF. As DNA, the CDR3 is TGTGCCAGCAGCTTAGCGGCCACAGATACGCAGTATTTT.

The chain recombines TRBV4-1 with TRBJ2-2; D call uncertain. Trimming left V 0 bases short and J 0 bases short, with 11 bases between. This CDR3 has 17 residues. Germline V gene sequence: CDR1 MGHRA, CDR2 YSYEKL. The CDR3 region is CASSQDVGYANTGELFF. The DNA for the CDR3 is TGCGCCAGCAGCCAAGATGTCGGATACGCGAACACCGGGGAGCTGTTTTTT.

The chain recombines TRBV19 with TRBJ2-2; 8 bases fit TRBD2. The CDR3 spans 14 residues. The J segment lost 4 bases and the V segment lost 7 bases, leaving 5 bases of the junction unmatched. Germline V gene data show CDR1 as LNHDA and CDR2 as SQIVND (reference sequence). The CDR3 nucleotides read TGTGCCAGTACCACGGGGGGGGGCACCGGGGAGCTGTTTTTT. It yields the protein CASTTGGGTGELFF.

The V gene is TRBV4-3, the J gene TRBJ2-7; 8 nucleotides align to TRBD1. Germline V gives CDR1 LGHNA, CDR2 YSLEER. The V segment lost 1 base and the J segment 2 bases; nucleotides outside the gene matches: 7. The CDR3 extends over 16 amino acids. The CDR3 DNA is TGCGCCAGCAGCCAAGCTGCGGGACAGGCCCCCTACGAGCAGTACTTC. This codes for CASSQAAGQAPYEQYF.

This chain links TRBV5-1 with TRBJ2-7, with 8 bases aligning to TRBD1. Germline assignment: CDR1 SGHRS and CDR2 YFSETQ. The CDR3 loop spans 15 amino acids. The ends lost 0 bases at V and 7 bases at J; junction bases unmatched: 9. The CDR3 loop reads CASSLAPDRVEEQYF. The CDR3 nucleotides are TGCGCCAGCAGCTTGGCCCCGGACAGGGTAGAAGAGCAGTACTTC.

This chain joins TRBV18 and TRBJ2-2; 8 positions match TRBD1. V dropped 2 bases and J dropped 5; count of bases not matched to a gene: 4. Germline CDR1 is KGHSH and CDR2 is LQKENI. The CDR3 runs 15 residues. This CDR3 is CASSPGQGITGELFF. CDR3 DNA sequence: TGTGCCAGCTCACCAGGACAGGGAATAACCGGGGAGCTGTTTTTT. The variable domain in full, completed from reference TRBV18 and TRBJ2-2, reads NAGVMQNPRHLVRRRGQEARLRCSPMKGHSHVYWYRQLPEEGLKFMVYLQKENIIDESGMPKERFSAEFPKEGPSILRIQQVVRGDSAAYFCASSPGQGITGELFFGEGSRLTVL.

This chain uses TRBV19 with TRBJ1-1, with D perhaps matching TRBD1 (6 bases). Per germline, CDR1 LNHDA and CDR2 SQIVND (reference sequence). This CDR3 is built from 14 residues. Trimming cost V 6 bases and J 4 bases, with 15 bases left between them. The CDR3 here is CASRSRGGGTEAFF. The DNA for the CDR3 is TGTGCCAGTAGAAGCAGGGGAGGGGGCACTGAAGCTTTCTTT.